This passage covers 25 T cell receptor beta chains from one sample sequenced in a study of T cell repertoires in cytomegalovirus infection. Their recognized antigens are unknown. TCRdb reanalysed the reads using MiXCR and keeps one entry per CDR3 protein. The sample carries around 900,000 distinct CDR3 sequences, roughly a third recorded once. The sample in question was cultured CD8+ T cells from PBMCs, obtained from culture after CMV antigen stimulation. These receptors came from a human donor in good health (CMV status not recorded). Some clones in this sample may be carry-over from other donors' samples.

This sequence joins TRBV4-3 and TRBJ1-1; unclear D gene. Looked up from germline, CDR1 is LGHNA and CDR2 is YSLEER. The CDR3 runs 15 residues. Trimming shortened V by 0 bases and J by 2 bases, and 10 bases separated the two germline ends. CDR3 protein: CASSQDGFKNTEAFF. The CDR3 region has the DNA TGCGCCAGCAGCCAAGATGGTTTTAAAAACACTGAAGCTTTCTTT.

The chain links TRBV12-3 or TRBV12-4 to TRBJ1-1, with 7 bases that match TRBD1. Germline trimming cut 5 bases from V and 5 bases from J; bases unmatched to any gene: 11. The CDR3 extends over 15 amino acids. CDR3 nucleotide sequence: TGTGCCAGCAGTGCCCCTGGGACAGTGGCGACTGAAGCTTTCTTT. It translates to CASSAPGTVATEAFF.

This clonotype was seen ten or more times. The chain couples TRBV7-6 to TRBJ2-4; 10 nucleotides agree with TRBD2. The germline gives CDR1 SGHVS, CDR2 FNYEAQ. V dropped 1 base and J dropped 8; count of bases not matched to a gene: 8. The CDR3 is made up of 16 amino acids. CDR3 DNA: TGTGCCAGCAGCTTAGAGGGAGCGGGGGGGCCGCACATTCAGTACTTC. The encoded protein is CASSLEGAGGPHIQYF.

The CDR3 bases are TGTGCCATCAGCCAGGGGGTTGATCAGCCCCAGCATTTT. Its protein product is CAISQGVDQPQHF. This rearrangement joins TRBV10-3 to TRBJ1-5, with TRBD1 matching 7 bases. Per germline, CDR1 ENHRY and CDR2 SYGVKD. The CDR3 totals 13 residues. The V segment lost 6 bases and the J segment 5 bases; nucleotides outside the gene matches: 4.

This clonotype was seen just once. The CDR3 sequence: CAARDGGTEAFF. The CDR3 DNA sequence: TGTGCCGCCCGGGACGGGGGTACTGAAGCTTTCTTT. The chain combines TRBV10-3 with TRBJ1-1; D may be TRBD1 (5 bases). The germline gives CDR1 ENHRY, CDR2 SYGVKD. The CDR3 covers 12 residues. The germline V and J ends were trimmed by 11 bases and 5 bases, with 15 bases remaining between them.

V usage is TRBV5-1 and J usage is TRBJ2-2; D unclear. Germline assignment: CDR1 SGHRS and CDR2 YFSETQ. The CDR3 extends over 16 amino acids. V was shortened by 4 bases and J by 0 bases, with 13 bases between the two germline ends. CDR3 sequence: CASSVGKSANTGELFF. The CDR3 DNA reads TGCGCCAGCAGCGTAGGAAAATCCGCGAACACCGGGGAGCTGTTTTTT. Drawing the rest from reference TRBV5-1 and TRBJ2-2, the complete variable domain is KAGVTQTPRYLIKTRGQQVTLSCSPISGHRSVSWYQQTPGQGLQFLFEYFSETQRNKGNFPGRFSGRQFSNSRSEMNVSTLELGDSALYLCASSVGKSANTGELFFGEGSRLTVL.

This clonotype has only a few counts. The chain carries TRBV20-1 and TRBJ2-7, with 10 bases identical to TRBD1. V trimming: 1 base; J trimming: 2 bases; junction bases outside the gene matches: 8. CDR3 length equals 16 residues. The germline CDR1 and CDR2 sequences are DFQATT and SNEGSKA (reference sequence). The CDR3, as DNA: TGCAGTGCTAGAGGTACCGGGACAGGGGTTCCCTACGAGCAGTACTTC. Protein: CSARGTGTGVPYEQYF.

J is TRBJ1-6 and V is TRBV7-9, with TRBD1 as a possible D gene (6 bases). The V gene lost 4 bases and the J gene lost 7 bases, with 17 bases spanning the gap. The CDR3 runs to 16 residues. Germline CDR1 is SEHNR and CDR2 is FQNEAQ (reference sequence). In nucleotides, the CDR3 is TGTGCCAGCAGCTCGAACCAGGACAGCCCCAATTCACCCCTCCACTTT. Translated, it gives CASSSNQDSPNSPLHF.

This clonotype occurred a few times. The chain has TRBV4-3 and TRBJ1-5; no clear D. Germline CDR1 LGHNA, CDR2 YSLEER. V lost 0 bases and J lost 5, with 14 bases in between. The CDR3 sequence is 16 residues long. The CDR3, as DNA: TGCGCCAGCAGCCAAGATGGACCCCGGGGTCATCAGCCCCAGCATTTT. Protein sequence: CASSQDGPRGHQPQHF.

Regarding this clonotype: An end of the junction does not agree with germline; a read error may underlie this. The V gene is TRBV7-2, the J gene TRBJ2-1; D is possibly TRBD1 or TRBD2 (5 bases each). Germline values: CDR1 SGHTA, CDR2 FQGNSA. The CDR3 is 19 residues long. The CDR3 here is CASSSPGAGRVWIYNDQFF. The CDR3 DNA is TGTGCCAGCAGCTCCCCTGGGGCGGGCAGGGTATGGATTTACAATGATCAGTTCTTC.

This clonotype was counted at least ten times. This chain connects TRBV7-9 to TRBJ2-5; D is unresolved. Germline CDR1 is SEHNR and CDR2 is FQNEAQ (reference sequence). This CDR3 contains 13 residues. V lost 5 bases and J 2 bases, leaving 9 bases between the germline ends. CDR3 amino acids: CASSLRVQETQYF. CDR3 in DNA: TGTGCCAGCAGCCTAAGGGTTCAAGAGACCCAGTACTTC.

Concerning this clonotype itself: A much larger clone differs from this one at a single base, so this may be a read error. The V gene is TRBV5-8, the J gene TRBJ2-1, with 7 bases matching TRBD2. Per germline, CDR1 SGHTS and CDR2 YDEGEE. Trimming cost V 3 bases and J 3 bases; bases outside gene matches: 6. The length of the CDR3 is 15 residues. Here the CDR3 DNA reads TGTGCCAGCAGCTGGATGGCTAGCGGCTACAATGAGCAGTTCTTC. As protein: CASSWMASGYNEQFF.

This clonotype has more than one count but fewer than ten. The J gene is TRBJ1-5, the V gene TRBV7-3, with D possibly TRBD1 on 5 matching bases. CDR3 length equals 14 residues. CDR1 is SGHTA, CDR2 FQGTGA, per germline. V lost 1 base and J lost 7, with 11 bases in between. CDR3 DNA: TGTGCCAGCAGCTTAATGGGGCATGGGCAGCCCCAGCATTTT. Its protein product is CASSLMGHGQPQHF.

Points on this clonotype: The germline gene is not matched at one end of the junction; a read error may be the cause. This chain links TRBV6-2 or TRBV6-3 with TRBJ1-1, with a weak D call TRBD1 (6 bases). The CDR3 is 16 residues long. CDR1 MNHEY and CDR2 SVGEGT come from the germline V gene. This chain's CDR3 is CASSFPRQEVNAEAFF. The CDR3 nucleotides read TGTGCCAGCAGTTTTCCCAGACAGGAGGTGAACGCTGAAGCTTTCTTT.

The rearrangement links TRBV27 to TRBJ2-2; D may be TRBD1 (6 bases). From germline, CDR1 is MNHEY and CDR2 SMNVEV (reference sequence). V dropped 3 bases and J dropped 4 bases, with 12 bases sitting between them. The CDR3 has 15 residues. CDR3 protein: CASSFSRGGTGELFF. The DNA of the CDR3 is TGTGCCAGCAGTTTTTCCAGGGGCGGCACCGGGGAGCTGTTTTTT.

This clonotype was picked up a small number of times. This chain connects TRBV9 to TRBJ2-5; 10 nucleotides match TRBD1. The trim removed 0 bases at V and 4 bases at J, leaving 12 bases unmatched. This CDR3 is 18 amino acids long. The germline CDR1 and CDR2 sequences are SGDLS and YYNGEE. The CDR3 protein is CASSVDPTDRGRRETQYF. The CDR3 coding sequence is TGTGCCAGCAGCGTAGATCCTACTGACAGGGGGCGCCGAGAGACCCAGTACTTC.

This clonotype was detected only a few times. The chain links TRBV7-6 to TRBJ1-5; D is ambiguous. From germline, CDR1 is SGHVS and CDR2 FNYEAQ. CDR3 length: 15 amino acids. V lost 1 base to trimming and J lost 2 bases, with 9 bases between them. The DNA for the CDR3 is TGTGCCAGCAGCTTAGAGGCGGACGGCAATCAGCCCCAGCATTTT. Amino acids: CASSLEADGNQPQHF.

The chain combines TRBV6-6 with TRBJ1-2, with D possibly matching TRBD1 (5 bases). CDR3 length: 15 residues. The germline V and J ends were trimmed by 0 bases and 0 bases, with 8 bases remaining between them. CDR1 and CDR2 (germline): MNHNY, SVGAGI (reference sequence). Here the CDR3 DNA reads TGTGCCAGCAGTTACTCGGGGACCCCTAACTATGGCTACACCTTC. Its translation: CASSYSGTPNYGYTF.

The rearrangement uses TRBV29-1 and TRBJ2-2; D is ambiguous. This CDR3 has 10 residues. Trimming removed 3 bases at V and 6 bases at J, with 2 bases between. Per the germline V gene, CDR1 is SQVTM and CDR2 is ANQGSEA. The CDR3 reads CSVEAGELFF. The CDR3 DNA sequence: TGCAGCGTTGAGGCCGGGGAGCTGTTTTTT.

The table lists this clonotype with many counts. This chain links TRBV14 with TRBJ1-1, with D uncertain. Germline V lookup: CDR1 SGHDN, CDR2 FVKESK. Between the trimmed V and J ends, which lost 3 bases and 8 bases, there was a span of 10 bases. CDR3 length: 12 amino acids. CDR3: CASSQTGSEAFF. The CDR3 nucleotides read TGTGCCAGCAGCCAGACCGGTTCCGAAGCTTTCTTT.

This clonotype was seen a handful of times. The V and J genes are TRBV6-5 and TRBJ2-1, with 8 bases lining up with TRBD2. The germline V gene has CDR1 MNHEY and CDR2 SVGAGI. CDR3 length equals 21 residues. Losses at the gene ends were 0 bases for V and 3 bases for J; bases not matched to a gene: 19. In nucleotides, the CDR3 is TGTGCCAGCAGTTACTCCCGAAGGGCCAGCGGGGGCCACTTGGGCTACAATGAGCAGTTCTTC. Translating it yields CASSYSRRASGGHLGYNEQFF.

The CDR3 region has the DNA TGTGCCAGCAGTTTCTCGGGGCTAGCCCTCTACAATGAGCAGTTCTTC. It encodes CASSFSGLALYNEQFF. The V and J genes are TRBV12-3 or TRBV12-4 and TRBJ2-1; D is perhaps TRBD1 or TRBD2 (5 bases each). Trimming took off 3 bases at V and 3 bases at J, with 15 bases between the two ends. The CDR3 spans 16 residues.

The chain combines TRBV2 with TRBJ2-3; the D call may be TRBD1 or TRBD2 (5 bases each). Germline assignment: CDR1 SNHLY and CDR2 FYNNEI. Trimming took 1 base from V and 1 from J, leaving 12 bases between them. The CDR3 spans 16 residues. The CDR3, as DNA: TGTGCCAGCAGTGAAGGGAAGGGGCGGGGCACAGATACGCAGTATTTT. Its protein product is CASSEGKGRGTDTQYF. The full variable domain, with the rest looked up from reference TRBV2 and TRBJ2-3, is EPEVTQTPSHQVTQMGQEVILRCVPISNHLYFYWYRQILGQKVEFLVSFYNNEISEKSEIFDDQFSVERPDGSNFTLKIRSTKLEDSAMYFCASSEGKGRGTDTQYFGPGTRLTVL.

In this sample, this clonotype turned up a few times. This chain uses TRBV11-1 with TRBJ2-1, with D possibly TRBD2 on 5 matching bases. From germline, CDR1 is SGHAT and CDR2 FQDESV (reference sequence). There are 16 residues in the CDR3. V lost 4 bases and J lost 2, with 15 bases in between. The CDR3 region is CASSSASRWTYNEQFF. The CDR3 coding sequence is TGTGCCAGCAGCTCCGCTAGCAGATGGACCTACAATGAGCAGTTCTTC.

This chain connects TRBV7-9 to TRBJ2-5, with D maybe TRBD1 (5 bases). Germline CDR1 SEHNR, CDR2 FQNEAQ (reference sequence). V shed 5 bases and J shed 1 base, with 11 bases lying between them. There are 14 residues in the CDR3. The CDR3 is CASSLSTAQETQYF. The DNA of the CDR3 is TGTGCCAGCAGCCTTTCGACAGCCCAAGAGACCCAGTACTTC. Full variable domain (outside the CDR3, taken from reference TRBV7-9 and TRBJ2-5): DTGVSQNPRHKITKRGQNVTFRCDPISEHNRLYWYRQTLGQGPEFLTYFQNEAQLEKSRLLSDRFSAERPKGSFSTLEIQRTEQGDSAMYLCASSLSTAQETQYFGPGTRLLVL.